A single sample gave rise to the 26 T cell receptor beta chains below, sequenced in a study of cytomegalovirus exposure and HLA in healthy donors. The primer mix had 60 Vbeta and 13 Jbeta primers. Profiling relied on immunoSEQ multiplex PCR, and the TCRdb table lists in-frame clones only, not all of them. The sample has tens of thousands of clones, 55% to 65% seen once. Sequencing input: PBMCs. Receptors originate from a woman aged 40 to 49 in good health and CMV-seropositive.

A few counts support this clone. CDR3 sequence: CASSLVTAGPPDTQYF. The CDR3 bases are TGTGCCAGCAGCTTAGTTACAGCAGGTCCCCCAGATACGCAGTATTTT. The chain combines TRBV7-9 with TRBJ2-3; D uncertain. The V end lost 1 base, the J end lost 4 bases, and 15 bases lay between the germline ends. This CDR3 has 16 residues. The germline CDR1 and CDR2 sequences are SEHNR and FQNEAQ (reference sequence).

The chain is built from TRBV4-3 and TRBJ2-7; TRBD2 matches at 11 bases. The germline CDR1 and CDR2 sequences are LGHNA and YSLEER. The CDR3 spans 15 residues. After removal of 6 bases from V and 1 base from J, the junction contained 5 bases not matched to a gene. The CDR3 DNA reads TGCGCCAGCAGTGTGCTAGCGGGAGGTTCCTACGAGCAGTACTTC. Protein: CASSVLAGGSYEQYF.

The J gene is TRBJ2-7, the V gene TRBV11-3, with D maybe TRBD1 (6 bases). This CDR3 comprises 13 residues. V was trimmed by 2 bases and J by 6 bases, leaving 11 bases between them. Germline CDR1 and CDR2: SGHNT and YENEEA. The CDR3 reads CASSLTGSSEQYF. The CDR3 nucleotides read TGTGCCAGCAGCTTAACAGGGTCGAGCGAGCAGTACTTC.

The J gene is TRBJ2-1, the V gene TRBV21-1; no check of the table's D call, TRBD2, against the DNA was made. TRBV21-1 is termed a pseudogene. CDR3 length: 16 amino acids. DNA for the CDR3: TGTGCCAGCAGCAAACCCCGAACGAGACTCAACAATGAGCAGTTCTTC. Its translation is CASSKPRTRLNNEQFF.

The V call is TRBV7-2, the J call TRBJ2-5; TRBD2 agrees at 12 bases. The V and J ends lost 1 base and 4 bases, in that order; junction bases with no gene match: 4. The CDR3 is 16 residues long. Germline lookup yields CDR1 SGHTA and CDR2 FQGNSA. DNA of the CDR3: TGTGCCAGCAGCTTAGTAGGGACTAGCGGGCGAGAGACCCAGTACTTC. Protein: CASSLVGTSGRETQYF.

The chain recombines TRBV2 with TRBJ1-3; D call uncertain. The V gene lost 2 bases and the J gene lost 4 bases, with 9 bases spanning the gap. The V gene's germline CDR1 is SNHLY and CDR2 FYNNEI. This CDR3 has 14 amino acids. CDR3: CASSERFSGNTIYF. The DNA of the CDR3 is TGTGCCAGCAGTGAACGGTTTTCAGGAAACACCATATATTTT.

The chain recombines TRBV7-9 with TRBJ1-3; 8 nucleotides agree with TRBD1. There are 15 residues in the CDR3. After removal of 5 bases from V and 0 bases from J, the junction contained 3 bases not matched to a gene. Germline CDR1 SEHNR, CDR2 FQNEAQ (reference sequence). The CDR3 is CASSRDRGSGNTIYF. CDR3 DNA sequence: TGTGCCAGCAGCCGAGACAGGGGCTCTGGAAACACCATATATTTT.

The chain uses TRBV7-2 and TRBJ2-1; 8 bases match TRBD2. The V segment lost 7 bases and the J segment 9 bases; nucleotides outside the gene matches: 14. From germline, CDR1 is SGHTA and CDR2 FQGNSA. This CDR3 region has 15 residues. The CDR3 coding sequence is TGTGCCAGCAAGGTTTCGGCGGGAGGTGGCGGTGAGCAGTTCTTC. Translating gives CASKVSAGGGGEQFF. Looking up the rest from reference TRBV7-2 and TRBJ2-1 gives the full variable domain: GAGVSQSPSNKVTEKGKDVELRCDPISGHTALYWYRQSLGQGLEFLIYFQGNSAPDKSGLPSDRFSAERTGGSVSTLTIQRTQQEDSAVYLCASKVSAGGGGEQFFGPGTRLTVL.

This CDR3 reads CASSLVGEQGAGAFF. Here the CDR3 DNA reads TGTGCCAGCAGCTTAGTGGGCGAGCAGGGGGCGGGGGCTTTCTTT. The chain links TRBV11-2 to TRBJ1-1; 8 nucleotides align to TRBD1. CDR1 is SGHAT, CDR2 FQNNGV, per germline. V shed 1 base, J shed 11 bases, and the junction held 12 bases outside the gene matches. The CDR3 length is 15 residues.

The rearrangement uses TRBV9 and TRBJ2-5, with 9 bases lining up with TRBD1. The CDR3 totals 16 residues. CDR1 and CDR2 from the germline V gene are SGDLS and YYNGEE. The trim removed 4 bases at V and 4 bases at J, leaving 11 bases unmatched. Here the CDR3 reads CASSLTGGGEGETQYF. The CDR3 DNA reads TGTGCCAGCAGCTTAACAGGGGGCGGTGAGGGAGAGACCCAGTACTTC.

This clone came up a few times. This rearrangement joins TRBV11-2 to TRBJ2-6; D gene uncertain. The CDR3 sequence is 12 residues long. V was shortened by 5 bases and J by 6 bases, with 5 bases between the two germline ends. The germline V gene encodes CDR1 SGHAT and CDR2 FQNNGV. DNA of the CDR3: TGTGCCAGCAGCCCCCAGGCCAACGTCCTGACTTTC. Its translation: CASSPQANVLTF.

This clone has a handful of counts. The genes are TRBV27 and TRBJ2-5; 10 nucleotides line up with TRBD1. The J call may be incorrect, as the DNA end agrees better with TRBJ2-7. The CDR3 extends over 13 amino acids. Germline V CDR1 and CDR2: MNHEY, SMNVEV (reference sequence). The DNA of the CDR3 is TGTGCCAGCAGCCCCGGGACAGGGGTCGAGCAGTACTTC. Translating gives CASSPGTGVEQYF.

This clone showed up just a few times. The chain couples TRBV7-9 to TRBJ1-5, with 7 bases that match TRBD1. Germline loops: CDR1 SEHNR, CDR2 FQNEAQ (reference sequence). Trimming took 4 bases from V and 0 from J; bases not matched to a gene: 9. There are 17 residues in the CDR3. The CDR3 bases are TGTGCCAGCAGCTATGGGGGACAGAGTTTTAGCAATCAGCCCCAGCATTTT. Its protein product is CASSYGGQSFSNQPQHF.

Worth noting for this clone: Other nucleotide sequences in the sample specify the same CDR3. The J gene is TRBJ2-5, the V gene TRBV30; D unclear. Between the trimmed V and J ends, which lost 2 bases and 2 bases, there was a span of 6 bases. This CDR3 is 12 amino acids long. Germline CDR1 GTSNPN, CDR2 SVGIG (reference sequence). The CDR3 sequence: CAWSLSQETQYF. In nucleotides, the CDR3 is TGTGCCTGGAGTCTAAGTCAAGAGACCCAGTACTTC. Together with reference TRBV30 and TRBJ2-5, the CDR3 gives the full variable domain: SQTIHQWPATLVQPVGSPLSLECTVEGTSNPNLYWYRQAAGRGLQLLFYSVGIGQISSEVPQNLSASRPQDRQFILSSKKLLLSDSGFYLCAWSLSQETQYFGPGTRLLVL.

The chain carries TRBV19 and TRBJ1-2; 10 bases match TRBD1. The CDR3 runs to 15 residues. Germline V gives CDR1 LNHDA, CDR2 SQIVND (reference sequence). With 2 bases clipped from V and 8 bases from J, the junction kept 8 bases outside the gene matches. The CDR3 reads CASSISGQGLGGYTF. The CDR3 nucleotides read TGTGCCAGTAGTATATCGGGACAGGGGCTCGGAGGCTACACCTTC.

This clone occurred a few times. The gene calls are TRBV28 and TRBJ2-7; D is perhaps TRBD2 (5 bases). This CDR3 is 17 amino acids long. Trimming shortened V by 1 base and J by 3 bases, and 19 bases separated the two germline ends. Germline assignment: CDR1 MDHEN and CDR2 SYDVKM. CDR3 residues: CASSLFGLAGPFYEQYF. The CDR3 nucleotides read TGTGCCAGCAGTTTATTTGGGCTAGCCGGACCCTTCTACGAGCAGTACTTC. Filled out from reference TRBV28 and TRBJ2-7, the complete variable domain reads DVKVTQSSRYLVKRTGEKVFLECVQDMDHENMFWYRQDPGLGLRLIYFSYDVKMKEKGDIPEGYSVSREKKERFSLILESASTNQTSMYLCASSLFGLAGPFYEQYFGPGTRLTVT.

This clone was observed a few times. V gene TRBV11-1 combines with J gene TRBJ1-4; D ambiguous. There are 13 residues in the CDR3. Deletions cut 4 bases from V and 7 bases from J, with 10 bases between. The germline V gene has CDR1 SGHAT and CDR2 FQDESV (reference sequence). CDR3 residues: CASSSNGLEKLFF. The DNA for the CDR3 is TGTGCCAGCAGCTCCAATGGGCTTGAAAAACTGTTTTTT.

This sequence joins TRBV5-1 and TRBJ1-2, with TRBD1 as a possible D gene (5 bases). The CDR3 length is 14 residues. Trimming took 4 bases from V and 9 from J, leaving 19 bases between them. Germline CDR1 reads SGHRS; CDR2 reads YFSETQ. The CDR3 is CASSQVEGIVSYTF. CDR3 sequence (DNA): TGCGCCAGCAGCCAGGTGGAGGGGATTGTAAGCTACACCTTC.

The chain is built from TRBV7-3 and TRBJ1-2; maybe TRBD1 (6 bases). This CDR3 comprises 11 residues. Germline CDR1 reads SGHTA; CDR2 reads FQGTGA. Trimming cost V 5 bases and J 8 bases, with 9 bases left between them. DNA for the CDR3: TGTGCCAGCAGCGCAGGGGACGGCTACACCTTC. Translation: CASSAGDGYTF. The entire variable domain, with the rest obtained from reference TRBV7-3 and TRBJ1-2, is as follows: GAGVSQTPSNKVTEKGKYVELRCDPISGHTALYWYRQSLGQGPEFLIYFQGTGAADDSGLPNDRFFAVRPEGSVSTLKIQRTERGDSAVYLCASSAGDGYTFGSGTRLTVV.

This clone came up a few times. A far larger clone lies a single base away; this is likely a read error. The chain employs TRBV4-1 and TRBJ2-4; perhaps TRBD2 as D (5 bases). Per germline, CDR1 MGHRA and CDR2 YSYEKL. The germline V and J ends were trimmed by 4 bases and 8 bases, with 18 bases remaining between them. The CDR3 is made up of 15 amino acids. The CDR3 loop reads CASSPEEDPRYIQYF. The CDR3 DNA reads as TGCGCCAGCAGCCCGGAGGAGGACCCTCGGTACATTCAGTACTTC.

This clone came up a few times. The genes are TRBV28 and TRBJ2-5; a weak D match, TRBD1 (5 bases). This CDR3 is built from 14 residues. Germline loops: CDR1 MDHEN, CDR2 SYDVKM. Trimming stripped 4 bases from V and 5 bases from J, with 14 bases between. The CDR3 bases are TGTGCCAGCAGTTCCCAGGGATTTAGGGAGACCCAGTACTTC. It is translated as CASSSQGFRETQYF.

The chain links TRBV7-8 to TRBJ1-2, with D tentatively TRBD1 (6 bases). Germline CDR1 reads SGHVS; CDR2 reads FQNEAQ. The CDR3 is 15 amino acids. V was trimmed by 5 bases and J by 5 bases, leaving 18 bases between them. CDR3 protein: CASSGHWTAPYGYTF. The CDR3, as DNA: TGTGCCAGCAGCGGCCACTGGACAGCTCCTTATGGCTACACCTTC.

In its sample, this clone was seen a few times. The chain has TRBV28 and TRBJ1-1; maybe TRBD1 (6 bases). Between the trimmed V and J ends, which lost 3 bases and 4 bases, there was a span of 18 bases. The CDR3 sequence is 16 residues long. Germline V CDR1 and CDR2: MDHEN, SYDVKM. The CDR3 region has the DNA TGTGCCAGCAGTTTTGTGCCAACCACAGGGTCCACTGAAGCTTTCTTT. It is translated as CASSFVPTTGSTEAFF.

V and J are TRBV4-1 and TRBJ2-1; D is possibly TRBD2 (6 bases). This CDR3 comprises 17 residues. Germline V gene lookup returns CDR1 MGHRA and CDR2 YSYEKL. Trimming shortened V by 0 bases and J by 4 bases, and 16 bases separated the two germline ends. CDR3 bases: TGCGCCAGCAGCCAAGATCCTGCTGAGCGGGTTTACAATGAGCAGTTCTTC. It codes for CASSQDPAERVYNEQFF.

V is TRBV14 and J is TRBJ2-7, with D perhaps TRBD1 (6 bases). From germline, CDR1 is SGHDN and CDR2 FVKESK. Trimming pared 4 bases from V and 2 bases from J, leaving 12 bases between. The CDR3 has 14 residues. The CDR3 spells CASSRRQAAYEQYF. DNA of the CDR3: TGTGCCAGCAGCCGAAGACAGGCCGCCTACGAGCAGTACTTC.

The V call is TRBV28, the J call TRBJ1-2; 8 bases agree with TRBD1. Germline trimming cut 2 bases from V and 0 bases from J; bases unmatched to any gene: 8. The CDR3 extends over 17 amino acids. Germline V gene sequence: CDR1 MDHEN, CDR2 SYDVKM. Here the CDR3 reads CASSLTGTGPTNYGYTF. The CDR3 DNA sequence: TGTGCCAGCAGTTTAACCGGGACAGGCCCGACTAACTATGGCTACACCTTC.